The rows below give T cell receptor beta chains drawn from one sample of a study of shared clonotypes between healthy human individuals. The protocol was immunoSEQ multiplex PCR, while the TCRdb copy is restricted to in-frame clones and leaves out a portion. The table includes some 2,500,000 clones, roughly 93% detected once. The sequencing input was naive CD4+ T cells from PBMCs. All receptors derive from a man aged 18 to 35 in good health. Some clones in this sample may be carry-over from other donors' samples. Each CDR3 is given with its conserved first and last residue. D genes are given only for firm matches. Clone size is shown for a subset of rows, as once, few, many or a class of expanded clone.

TRBJ1-1 NA TRBD1 TRBV5-4 CASSRIPGQGYTEAFF TGTGCCAGCAGCCGAATCCCGGGACAGGGGTACACTGAAGCTTTCTTT
TRBJ2-7 NA TRBD2 TRBV6-5 CASSRLAGGYEQYF TGTGCCAGCAGCCGACTAGCGGGAGGCTACGAGCAGTACTTC
TRBJ2-7 NA TRBD1 TRBV5-1 CASSRSGQGSYEQYF TGCGCCAGCAGCAGGAGCGGACAGGGGAGCTACGAGCAGTACTTC
TRBJ1-5 few NA TRBV28 CASNLRGQPQHF TGTGCCAGCAACCTGAGGGGCCAGCCCCAGCATTTT
TRBJ2-5 NA NA TRBV5-6 CASSSGRPWETQYF TGTGCCAGCAGCTCGGGACGTCCATGGGAGACCCAGTACTTC
TRBJ2-7 NA TRBD1 TRBV4-1 CASSQIRGPRLYEQYF TGCGCCAGCAGCCAAATCAGGGGGCCAAGACTCTACGAGCAGTACTTC
TRBJ2-3 NA TRBD2 TRBV5-4 CASSAMVTSGGYTQYF TGTGCCAGCAGCGCCATGGTGACTAGCGGGGGATATACGCAGTATTTT
TRBJ1-1 NA NA TRBV29-1 CSSTGGGFPEAFF TGCAGCTCTACTGGGGGGGGCTTCCCTGAAGCTTTCTTT
TRBJ2-7 NA TRBD2 TRBV11-2 CASSRGLAGVREYF TGTGCCAGCAGCCGGGGACTAGCGGGAGTGAGGGAGTACTTC
TRBJ1-2 NA TRBD1 TRBV15 CATSVGQNYGYTF TGTGCCACCAGCGTGGGACAGAACTATGGCTACACCTTC
TRBJ1-4 NA NA TRBV28 CASSQPNEKLFF TGTGCCAGCAGTCAACCGAATGAAAAACTGTTTTTT
TRBJ2-3 NA NA TRBV4-1 CASSQASFRTDTQYF TGCGCCAGCAGCCAAGCCAGTTTCCGAACAGATACGCAGTATTTT
TRBJ2-4 NA NA TRBV21-1 CASSPSGGGAKNIQYF TGTGCCAGCAGCCCAAGTGGAGGGGGGGCCAAAAACATTCAGTACTTC
TRBJ2-1 NA TRBD2 TRBV6-1 CASRLAGPYNEQFF TGTGCCAGCAGACTAGCGGGACCCTACAATGAGCAGTTCTTC
TRBJ1-4 once NA TRBV18 CASSPGRVGEKLFF TGTGCCAGCTCACCGGGCAGGGTGGGTGAAAAACTGTTTTTT
TRBJ2-5 NA NA TRBV11-2 CASSTPGGRETQYF TGTGCCAGCAGCACCCCAGGGGGGCGGGAGACCCAGTACTTC
TRBJ2-4 NA TRBD2 TRBV9 CASSVVSGSDIQYF TGTGCCAGCAGCGTAGTTAGCGGGAGTGACATTCAGTACTTC
TRBJ2-6 NA NA TRBV5-1 CASAITGSSGANVLTF TGCGCCAGCGCAATTACAGGGAGCTCTGGGGCCAACGTCCTGACTTTC
TRBJ1-1 NA NA TRBV11-3 CASSSEGNTEAFF TGTGCCAGCAGCTCCGAGGGGAACACTGAAGCTTTCTTT
TRBJ1-1 few NA TRBV15 CATSREVGNTEAFF TGTGCCACCAGCAGAGAGGTCGGGAACACTGAAGCTTTCTTT
TRBJ2-3 NA NA TRBV11-2 CASNQARSTDTQYF TGTGCCAGCAATCAAGCGCGTAGCACAGATACGCAGTATTTT
TRBJ2-7 NA TRBD2 TRBV2 CASSGGGEQYF TGTGCCAGCAGTGGGGGGGGCGAGCAGTACTTC
TRBJ1-1 NA NA TRBV6-5 CASSYYGGHTEAFF TGTGCCAGCAGTTACTACGGGGGTCACACTGAAGCTTTCTTT
TRBJ2-1 NA TRBD2 TRBV6-1 CASSDWGGVNEQFF TGTGCCAGCAGTGATTGGGGAGGGGTCAATGAGCAGTTCTTC
TRBJ2-4 NA NA TRBV21-1 CALPRGRLRAKNIQYF TGTGCCTTACCCCGGGGGAGGCTTAGGGCCAAAAACATTCAGTACTTC
TRBJ2-7 NA TRBD2 TRBV27 CASSSASGRRGGTYEQYF TGTGCCAGCAGTTCCGCTAGCGGGAGGAGGGGGGGCACCTACGAGCAGTACTTC
TRBJ1-2 few NA TRBV20-1 CSARAFDTF TGCAGTGCTAGAGCGTTTGACACCTTC
TRBJ2-1 NA TRBD2 TRBV11-2 CASSSKSGASYNEQFF TGTGCCAGCAGCTCAAAGAGCGGGGCTTCCTACAATGAGCAGTTCTTC
TRBJ1-1 few NA TRBV7-9 CASSLTTGAEAFF TGTGCCAGCAGCTTAACTACAGGCGCTGAAGCTTTCTTT
TRBJ1-4 once TRBD1 TRBV7-2 CASSYETGVFEKLFF TGTGCCAGCAGCTATGAGACAGGGGTGTTTGAAAAACTGTTTTTT
TRBJ2-1 NA NA TRBV7-3 CASSLGLGGPPSVLEQFF TGTGCCAGCAGCTTAGGCCTTGGTGGCCCCCCAAGTGTCTTGGAGCAGTTCTTC
TRBJ1-2 NA TRBD1 TRBV7-2 CASSLSPGTASGGYTF TGTGCCAGCAGCTTATCTCCCGGGACAGCCTCCGGAGGCTACACCTTC
TRBJ2-7 NA NA TRBV5-1 CASSPALVQLTYEQYF TGCGCCAGCAGCCCTGCTTTGGTACAGCTCACCTACGAGCAGTACTTC
TRBJ2-2 NA NA TRBV5-1 CASNPDLATGELFF TGCGCCAGCAACCCCGATCTCGCCACCGGGGAGCTGTTTTTT
TRBJ2-7 once NA TRBV28 CASSLNEQYF TGTGCCAGCAGTTTAAACGAGCAGTACTTC
TRBJ1-2 NA NA TRBV10-2 CASSEATAMYGYTF TGCGCCAGCAGTGAGGCCACGGCGATGTATGGCTACACCTTC
TRBJ1-5 NA TRBD1 TRBV28 CASSTGTANQPQHF TGTGCCAGCAGTACCGGGACAGCCAATCAGCCCCAGCATTTT
TRBJ1-5 NA NA TRBV27 CASPGPHLVSNQPQHF TGTGCCAGCCCGGGGCCCCACCTGGTAAGCAATCAGCCCCAGCATTTT
TRBJ2-7 NA NA TRBV4-3 CASSVGRGTYEQYF TGCGCCAGCAGCGTCGGGCGGGGAACCTACGAGCAGTACTTC
TRBJ1-5 NA NA TRBV15 CATSIPRGGEFSNQPQHF TGTGCCACCAGCATCCCTAGAGGGGGGGAATTTAGCAATCAGCCCCAGCATTTT
TRBJ2-5 NA TRBD2 TRBV19 CASSMGTSGRRETQYF TGTGCCAGTAGTATGGGAACTAGCGGGAGGCGGGAGACCCAGTACTTC
TRBJ2-5 NA TRBD2 TRBV5-8 CASSSGTSGLQETQYF TGTGCCAGCAGCTCCGGGACTAGCGGGCTCCAAGAGACCCAGTACTTC
TRBJ1-1 once NA TRBV27 CASSLTGRGTEAFF TGTGCCAGCAGTTTGACAGGTAGGGGGACTGAAGCTTTCTTT
TRBJ1-6 NA TRBD1 TRBV25-1 CASRDRGNSPLHF TGTGCCAGCAGGGACAGGGGGAATTCACCCCTCCACTTT
TRBJ2-7 NA TRBD2 TRBV27 CASSLAGGPGNEQYF TGTGCCAGCAGTTTAGCGGGAGGGCCGGGGAACGAGCAGTACTTC
TRBJ2-1 NA TRBD2 TRBV5-1 CASSLGGTSGSDEQFF TGCGCCAGCAGCTTGGGGGGGACTAGCGGGAGCGATGAGCAGTTCTTC
TRBJ2-6 NA NA TRBV18 CASSPMASETSGANVLTF TGTGCCAGCTCACCAATGGCTAGCGAGACCTCTGGGGCCAACGTCCTGACTTTC
TRBJ2-4 few TRBD1 TRBV5-3 CARSRYGQVDKNIQYF TGTGCCAGAAGCCGCTACGGACAGGTTGACAAAAACATTCAGTACTTC
TRBJ1-5 NA TRBD1 TRBV5-1 CASSRGQGGQPQHF TGCGCCAGCAGCCGGGGACAGGGCGGGCAGCCCCAGCATTTT
TRBJ2-7 NA NA TRBV5-3 CARSLAKGPSGLPSYEQYF TGCGCCAGAAGCTTGGCCAAGGGACCGAGCGGACTACCCTCCTACGAGCAGTACTTC
TRBJ1-1 few NA TRBV9 CASSTLLGTPTEAFF TGTGCCAGCAGCACCTTGTTAGGGACACCTACTGAAGCTTTCTTT